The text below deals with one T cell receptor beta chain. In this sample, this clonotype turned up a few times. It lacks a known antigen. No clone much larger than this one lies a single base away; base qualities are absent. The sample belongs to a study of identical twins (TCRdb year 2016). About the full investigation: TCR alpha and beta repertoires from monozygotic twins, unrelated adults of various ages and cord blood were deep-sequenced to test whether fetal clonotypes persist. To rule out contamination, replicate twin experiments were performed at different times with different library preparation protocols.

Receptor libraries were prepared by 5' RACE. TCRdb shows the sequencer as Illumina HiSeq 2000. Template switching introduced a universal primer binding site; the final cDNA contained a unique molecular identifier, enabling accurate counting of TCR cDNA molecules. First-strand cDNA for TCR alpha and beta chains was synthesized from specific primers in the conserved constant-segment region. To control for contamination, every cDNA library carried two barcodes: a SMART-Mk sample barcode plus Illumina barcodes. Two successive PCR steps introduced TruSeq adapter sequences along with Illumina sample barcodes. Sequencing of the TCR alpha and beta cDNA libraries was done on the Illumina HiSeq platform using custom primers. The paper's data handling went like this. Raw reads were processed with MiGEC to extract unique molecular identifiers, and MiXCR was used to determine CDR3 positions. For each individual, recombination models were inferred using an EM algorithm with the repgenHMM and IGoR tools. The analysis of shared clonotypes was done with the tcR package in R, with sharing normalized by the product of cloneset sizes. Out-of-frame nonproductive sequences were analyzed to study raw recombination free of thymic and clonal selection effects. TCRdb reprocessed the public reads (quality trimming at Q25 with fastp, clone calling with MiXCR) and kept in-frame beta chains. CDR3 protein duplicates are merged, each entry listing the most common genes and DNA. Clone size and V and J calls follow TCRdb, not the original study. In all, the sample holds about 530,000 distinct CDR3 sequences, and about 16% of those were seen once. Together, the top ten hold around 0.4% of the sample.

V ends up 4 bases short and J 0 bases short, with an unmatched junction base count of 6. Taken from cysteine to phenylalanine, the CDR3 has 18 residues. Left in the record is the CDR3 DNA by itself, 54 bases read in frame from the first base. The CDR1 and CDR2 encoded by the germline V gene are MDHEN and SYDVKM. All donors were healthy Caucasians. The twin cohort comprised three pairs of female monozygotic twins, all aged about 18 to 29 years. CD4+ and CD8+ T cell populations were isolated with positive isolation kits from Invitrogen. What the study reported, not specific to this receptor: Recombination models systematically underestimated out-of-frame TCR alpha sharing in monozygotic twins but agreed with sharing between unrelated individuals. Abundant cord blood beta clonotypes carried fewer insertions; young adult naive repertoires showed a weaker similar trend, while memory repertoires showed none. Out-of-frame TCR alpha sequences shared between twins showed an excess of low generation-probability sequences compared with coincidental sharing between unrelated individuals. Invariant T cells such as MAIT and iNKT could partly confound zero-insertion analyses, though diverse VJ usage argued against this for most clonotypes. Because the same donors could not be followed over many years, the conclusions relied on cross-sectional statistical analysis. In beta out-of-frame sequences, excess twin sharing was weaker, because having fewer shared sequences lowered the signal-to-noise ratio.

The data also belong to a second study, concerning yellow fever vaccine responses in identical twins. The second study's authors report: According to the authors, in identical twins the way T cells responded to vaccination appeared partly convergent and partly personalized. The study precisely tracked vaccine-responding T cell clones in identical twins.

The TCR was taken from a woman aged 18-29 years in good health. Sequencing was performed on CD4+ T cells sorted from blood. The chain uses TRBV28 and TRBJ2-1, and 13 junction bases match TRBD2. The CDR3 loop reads CASSSGTSGISSYNEQFF. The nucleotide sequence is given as TGTGCCAGCAGTTCCGGGACTAGCGGGATTAGCTCCTACAATGAGCAGTTCTTC.